This T cell receptor (beta chain) was recovered during a study of metastatic and nonmetastatic thyroid tumors. This CDR3 is 13 amino acids long. V lost 4 bases to trimming and J lost 5 bases; unmatched junction nucleotides: 5. In germline, CDR1 is DFQATT, CDR2 SNEGSKA (reference sequence). This clone was seen repeatedly, ten times or more. Additional DNA sequences in this sample encode the identical CDR3. Thyroid surgery had not been preceded by any treatment in any patient. MiXCR reprocessed the PCR reads for TCRdb. This table holds tens of thousands of clones, 15% to 20% found once. The sequence was obtained from a female donor with papillary thyroid cancer or a benign thyroid nodule (not recorded which). Some clones in this sample may be carry-over from other donors' samples. The sequenced sample was blood. V and J are TRBV20-1 and TRBJ1-1; 9 bases are a match to TRBD1. The CDR3 DNA reads as TGCAGTGCTACTCGACAGGGGGGTACTGAAGCTTTCTTT. It specifies CSATRQGGTEAFF.